This TCR beta chain was captured in a study of sequential checkpoint blockade in melanoma (dated by TCRdb to between 2018 and 2020). Notes on the research overall: Patients were assigned by 1:1 randomization to either first-line nivolumab followed by ipilimumab (arm A) or ipilimumab followed by nivolumab (arm B). Maintenance nivolumab came after both trial sequences. Here is what the overall study found, with its caveats: Validation of the response-prediction model combining TCR metrics and mutation burden is needed in larger, independent patient cohorts.

According to the germline V gene (reference sequence), CDR1 reads SEHNR and CDR2 reads FQNEAQ. The CDR3, from cysteine to phenylalanine, totals 14 residues. Only the CDR3 region is kept as DNA, spanning 42 bases read in frame from base 1. Trimming takes 1 base from V and 7 bases from J, and the germline ends sit 8 bases apart. Explained via the paper, the treatment or condition label denotes: randomized to nivolumab then ipilimumab (arm A) or the reverse (arm B). No trial patient had received prior DNA-damaging chemotherapy. On a FACS Aria II flow cytometer, live CD3+CD8+ cells that were negative for CD19 and CD56 were sorted from thawed PBMCs. The samples were obtained from melanoma patients enrolled in CheckMate 064, an open-label, randomized phase II trial testing sequential checkpoint blockade. Leukapheresis was used to collect peripheral blood mononuclear cells, which were then purified with Ficoll-Paque and frozen in human serum with roughly 9% DMSO. Immediately after sorting, the purity of the sorted blood CD3+CD8+ cells was confirmed to be >95%, and DNA was then extracted.

About this clone: The antigen it binds to is not known. Per-base qualities were not stored, and no clone one base away is much larger.

The immunoSEQ Assay was used to immunosequence TCRbeta CDR3 regions from genomic DNA. Prior to high-throughput sequencing, genomic DNA was amplified by bias-controlled multiplex PCR. On the study's bioinformatics: To quantify the absolute abundance of each unique TCRbeta CDR3 region, the sequences were collapsed and filtered. Clonality, defined as 1 minus Pielou's evenness, was calculated using only productive rearrangements. A previously published method was used to identify clones whose frequencies were significantly greater in on-treatment samples than in baseline samples. TCRdb's version of the immuneACCESS table is confined to in-frame rearrangements and falls short of the full clone set. An unresolved V gene accounts for under half of the shortfall where checked; the remainder is of unknown origin. V, J and clone size are taken as reported in that table, and D and trimming were inferred from the DNA itself. Counted in this sample were 5,000 to 5,500 clones; approximately 80% of them appeared once. Jointly, the top ten make up 56% of the sample.

The clonotype was recovered from a human donor with melanoma. The sequence joins TRBV7-9 to TRBJ1-6, with the D gene not clear enough to name. The material was CD8+ T cells sorted from blood (inferred from file names), obtained from a patient given nivolumab and ipilimumab in sequence. The nucleotides are TGTGCCAGCAGCTTAGATACGGAGAATTCACCCCTCCACTTT. Its protein reads: CASSLDTENSPLHF. Reference TRBV7-9 and TRBJ1-6 genes cover what lies past the CDR3, so the full variable domain is DTGVSQNPRHKITKRGQNVTFRCDPISEHNRLYWYRQTLGQGPEFLTYFQNEAQLEKSRLLSDRFSAERPKGSFSTLEIQRTEQGDSAMYLCASSLDTENSPLHFGNGTRLTVT.